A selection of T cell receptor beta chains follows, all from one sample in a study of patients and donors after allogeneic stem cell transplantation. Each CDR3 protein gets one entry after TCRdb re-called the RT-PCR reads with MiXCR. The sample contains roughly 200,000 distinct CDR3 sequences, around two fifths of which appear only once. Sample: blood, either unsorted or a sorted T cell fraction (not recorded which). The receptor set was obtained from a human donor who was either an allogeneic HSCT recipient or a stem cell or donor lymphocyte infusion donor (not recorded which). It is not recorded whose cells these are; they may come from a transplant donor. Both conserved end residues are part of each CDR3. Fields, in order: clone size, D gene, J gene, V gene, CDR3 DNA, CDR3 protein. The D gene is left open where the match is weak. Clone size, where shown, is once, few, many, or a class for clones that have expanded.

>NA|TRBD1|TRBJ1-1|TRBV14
TGTGCCAGCAGCCGACAGGGGCAAGGCACTGAAGCTTTCTTT
CASSRQGQGTEAFF
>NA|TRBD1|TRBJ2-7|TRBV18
TGTGCCAGCTCACAAGGGACAGGGGGCGAGCAGTACTTC
CASSQGTGGEQYF
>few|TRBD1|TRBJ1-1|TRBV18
TGTGCCAGCTCACCGCTTCCACAGGGGCCCCAGGGCACTGAAGCTTTCTTT
CASSPLPQGPQGTEAFF
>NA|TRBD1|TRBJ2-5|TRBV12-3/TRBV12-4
TGTGCCAGCAGCCTCGAACAGGGGGTGAGAGAGACCCAGTACTTC
CASSLEQGVRETQYF
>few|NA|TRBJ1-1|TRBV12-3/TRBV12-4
TGTGCCAGCACTTTACAGGAAAACACTGAAGCTTTCTTT
CASTLQENTEAFF
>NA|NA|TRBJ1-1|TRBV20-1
TGCAGTGCTAGAGTAAGGCCGACTGAAGCTTTCTTT
CSARVRPTEAFF
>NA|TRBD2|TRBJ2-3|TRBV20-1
TGCAGTGCTGTGCGGGAGCCCCTACGAGATACGCAGTATTTT
CSAVREPLRDTQYF
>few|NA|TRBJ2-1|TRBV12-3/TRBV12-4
TGTGCCAGCAGTCCCCAAGGGGCCTACAATGAGCAGTTCTTC
CASSPQGAYNEQFF
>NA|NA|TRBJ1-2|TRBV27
TGTGCCAGCAGTTTTCGCGGCAGGGGCTATGGCTACACCTTC
CASSFRGRGYGYTF
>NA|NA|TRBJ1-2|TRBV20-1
TGCAGTGCTAACCCCAGAGCTAACTATGGCTACACCTTC
CSANPRANYGYTF
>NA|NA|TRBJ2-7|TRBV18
TGTGCCAGCTCACCACCGGGCCAGCGCTACGAGCAGTACTTC
CASSPPGQRYEQYF
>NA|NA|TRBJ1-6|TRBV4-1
TGCGCCAGCAGCCAATCGGGCAAGACAGTCTCCTATAATTCACCCCTCCACTTT
CASSQSGKTVSYNSPLHF
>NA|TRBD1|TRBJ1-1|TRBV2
TGTGCCAGCAGTGAAATCCCGACAGGGTTTGACACTGAAGCTTTCTTT
CASSEIPTGFDTEAFF
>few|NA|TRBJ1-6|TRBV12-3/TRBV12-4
TGTGCCAGCAGTCCGCAGGCCCAGAATTCACCCCTCCACTTT
CASSPQAQNSPLHF
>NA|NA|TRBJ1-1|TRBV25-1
TGTGCCAGCAGGCAGGCGGGACCGATGTTCTCTGAAGCTTTCTTT
CASRQAGPMFSEAFF
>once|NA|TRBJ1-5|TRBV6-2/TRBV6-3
TGTGCCAGCAGTTACGGGAGCCTCAATCAGCCCCAGCATTTT
CASSYGSLNQPQHF
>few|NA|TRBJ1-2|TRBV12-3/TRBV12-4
TGTGCCAGCAGTGGGCTCACCCGACATGGCTACACCTTC
CASSGLTRHGYTF
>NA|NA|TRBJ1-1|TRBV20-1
TGCAGTGCTGGGGGACCGCTAAACACTGAAGCTTTCTTT
CSAGGPLNTEAFF
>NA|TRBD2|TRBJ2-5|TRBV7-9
TGTGCCAGCAGCCATCCCGGGACTAGCGGGGGGGCTTTGGAGACCCAGTACTTC
CASSHPGTSGGALETQYF
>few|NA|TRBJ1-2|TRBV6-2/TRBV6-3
TGTGCCAGCACCATACGACACAGGGCGGCAGGTGGCTACACCTTC
CASTIRHRAAGGYTF
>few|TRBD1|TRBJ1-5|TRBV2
TGTGCCAGCAGTGGGGACAGGGGGGCTCAGCCCCAGCATTTT
CASSGDRGAQPQHF
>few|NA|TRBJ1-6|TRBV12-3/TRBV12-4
TGTGCCAGCAGTCCTGGGGGGGAGGGGTCCTATAATTCACCCCTCCACTTT
CASSPGGEGSYNSPLHF
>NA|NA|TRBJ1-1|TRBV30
TGTGCCTGGGGAATCCGGGGGGGAGACGGAGGAGCTTTCTTT
CAWGIRGGDGGAFF
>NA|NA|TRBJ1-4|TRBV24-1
TGTGCCACCAGTGACACTCGATTGGGCCGGGAAAAACTGTTTTTT
CATSDTRLGREKLFF
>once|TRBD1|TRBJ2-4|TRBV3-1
TGTGCCAGCAGTCCCGGACAGGGCATTCAGTACTTC
CASSPGQGIQYF
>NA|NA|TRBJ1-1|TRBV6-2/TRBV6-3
TGTGCCAGCAAAACGGGGGGTCCGAAGAACACTGAAGCTTTCTTT
CASKTGGPKNTEAFF
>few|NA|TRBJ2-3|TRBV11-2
TGTGCCAGCAGCTTCAGAGTAGACGGCACAGATACGCAGTATTTT
CASSFRVDGTDTQYF
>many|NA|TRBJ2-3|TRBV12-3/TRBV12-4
TGTGCCAGCACCCTCATCACAGATACGCAGTATTTT
CASTLITDTQYF
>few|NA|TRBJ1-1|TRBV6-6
TGTGCCAGCAGACCGGGACGGATGAACACTGAAGCTTTCTTT
CASRPGRMNTEAFF
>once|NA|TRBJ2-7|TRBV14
TGTGCCAGCAGCAGGAGTGTCACCTACGAGCAGTACTTC
CASSRSVTYEQYF
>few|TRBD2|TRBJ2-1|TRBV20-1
TGCAGTGCTATAGCGGGGGGTAACTACAATGAGCAGTTCTTC
CSAIAGGNYNEQFF
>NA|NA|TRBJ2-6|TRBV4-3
TGCGCCAGCAGCCAAGGGACATCTGGGGCCAACGTCCTGACTTTC
CASSQGTSGANVLTF
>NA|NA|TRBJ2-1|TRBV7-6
TGTGCCAGCAGCTTAGATCTGAGGAGCAATGAGCAGTTCTTC
CASSLDLRSNEQFF
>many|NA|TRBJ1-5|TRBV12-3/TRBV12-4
TGTGCCAGCTCGGAAGGATACCAGCCCCAGCATTTT
CASSEGYQPQHF
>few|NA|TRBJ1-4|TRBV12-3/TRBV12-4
TGTGCCAGCAGTTTCTGGGGGGCTCATGAAAAACTGTTTTTT
CASSFWGAHEKLFF
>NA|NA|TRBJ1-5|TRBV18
TGTGCCAGCTCACCACTGTGGAATCAGCCCCAGCATTTT
CASSPLWNQPQHF
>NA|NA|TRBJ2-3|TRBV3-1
TGTGCCAGCAGCCAAGATAGGCGGAATACGCAGTATTTT
CASSQDRRNTQYF
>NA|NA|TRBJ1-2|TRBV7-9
TGTGCCAGCAGCTTACAGGGCATTACGGGGGGCTACACCTTC
CASSLQGITGGYTF
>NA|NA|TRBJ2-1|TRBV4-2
TGTGCCAGCAGCCAAGTTTCACAGTACAATGAGCAGTTCTTC
CASSQVSQYNEQFF
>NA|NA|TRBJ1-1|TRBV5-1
TGCGCCAGCAGCTTTAGACCGAACTCTAACACTGAAGCTTTCTTT
CASSFRPNSNTEAFF
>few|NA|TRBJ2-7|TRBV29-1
TGCAGCGTTGGGGGGCGGCACTCCTACGAGCAGTACTTC
CSVGGRHSYEQYF
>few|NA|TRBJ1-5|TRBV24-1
TGTGCCACCAGTGACGCGGGACTACCCCAGCATTTT
CATSDAGLPQHF
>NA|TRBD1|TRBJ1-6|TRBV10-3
TGTGCCATCAGTAAGACAGGGGAAAATAATTCACCCCTCCACTTT
CAISKTGENNSPLHF
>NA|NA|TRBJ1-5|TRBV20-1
TGCAGTGCTAGAGTGGCAGGGGCGGTACAGCCCCAGCATTTT
CSARVAGAVQPQHF
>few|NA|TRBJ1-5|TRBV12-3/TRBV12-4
TGTGCCAGCAGTTTGTCGGCACCGATCTATCAGCCCCAGCATTTT
CASSLSAPIYQPQHF
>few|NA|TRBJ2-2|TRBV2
TGTGCCAGCAGGAGGGACCGGAACACCGGGGAGCTGTTTTTT
CASRRDRNTGELFF